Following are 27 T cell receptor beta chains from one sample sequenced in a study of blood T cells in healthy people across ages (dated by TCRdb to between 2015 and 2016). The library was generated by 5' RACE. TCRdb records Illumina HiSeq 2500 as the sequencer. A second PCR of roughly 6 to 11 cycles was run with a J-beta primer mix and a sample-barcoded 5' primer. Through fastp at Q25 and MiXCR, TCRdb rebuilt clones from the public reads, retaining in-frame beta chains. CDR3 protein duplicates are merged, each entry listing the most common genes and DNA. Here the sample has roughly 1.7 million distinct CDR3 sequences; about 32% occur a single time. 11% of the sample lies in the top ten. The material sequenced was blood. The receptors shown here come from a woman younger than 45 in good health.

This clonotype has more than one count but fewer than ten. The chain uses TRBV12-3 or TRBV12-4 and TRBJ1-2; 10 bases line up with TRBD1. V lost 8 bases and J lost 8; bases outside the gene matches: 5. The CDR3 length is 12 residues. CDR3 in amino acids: CASSTGGEGYTF. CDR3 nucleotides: TGTGCCAGCTCGACAGGGGGCGAGGGCTACACCTTC.

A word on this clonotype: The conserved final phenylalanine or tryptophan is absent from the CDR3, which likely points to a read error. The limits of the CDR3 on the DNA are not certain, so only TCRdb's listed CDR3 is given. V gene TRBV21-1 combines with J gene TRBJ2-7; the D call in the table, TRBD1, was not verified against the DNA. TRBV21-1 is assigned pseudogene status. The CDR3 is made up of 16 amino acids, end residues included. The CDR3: CASSKEGRKLKLRAVL.

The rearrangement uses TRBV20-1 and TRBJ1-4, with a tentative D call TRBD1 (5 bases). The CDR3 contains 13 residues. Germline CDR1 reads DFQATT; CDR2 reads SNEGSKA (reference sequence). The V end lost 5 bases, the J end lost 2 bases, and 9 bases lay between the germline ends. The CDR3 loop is CSAPGITNEKLFF. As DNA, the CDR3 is TGCAGTGCTCCAGGGATCACTAATGAAAAACTGTTTTTT.

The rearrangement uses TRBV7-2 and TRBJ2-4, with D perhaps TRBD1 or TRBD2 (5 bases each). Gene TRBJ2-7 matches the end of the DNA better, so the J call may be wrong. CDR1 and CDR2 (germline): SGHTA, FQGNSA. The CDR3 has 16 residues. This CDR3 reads CASSLSSGLASYEQYF. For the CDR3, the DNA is TGTGCCAGCAGCTTAAGCTCGGGGCTGGCTTCCTACGAGCAGTACTTC.

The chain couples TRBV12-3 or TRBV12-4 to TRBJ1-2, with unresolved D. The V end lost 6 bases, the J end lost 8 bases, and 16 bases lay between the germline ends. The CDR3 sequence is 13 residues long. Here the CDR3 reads CASSKTEGGGYTF. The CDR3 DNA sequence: TGTGCCAGCAGCAAAACAGAGGGAGGCGGCTACACCTTC.

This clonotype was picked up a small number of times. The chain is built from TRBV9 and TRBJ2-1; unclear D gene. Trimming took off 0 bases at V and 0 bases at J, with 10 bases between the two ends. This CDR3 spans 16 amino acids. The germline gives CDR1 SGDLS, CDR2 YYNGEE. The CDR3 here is CASSVGGFSSYNEQFF. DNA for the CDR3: TGTGCCAGCAGCGTAGGCGGCTTCAGCTCCTACAATGAGCAGTTCTTC.

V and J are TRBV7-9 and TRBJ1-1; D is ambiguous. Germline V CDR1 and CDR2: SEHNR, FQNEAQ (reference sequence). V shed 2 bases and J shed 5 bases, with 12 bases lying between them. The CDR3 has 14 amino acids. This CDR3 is CASSLNWGGTEAFF. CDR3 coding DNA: TGTGCCAGCAGCTTAAATTGGGGTGGGACTGAAGCTTTCTTT. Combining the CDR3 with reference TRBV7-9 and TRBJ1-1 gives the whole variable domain DTGVSQNPRHKITKRGQNVTFRCDPISEHNRLYWYRQTLGQGPEFLTYFQNEAQLEKSRLLSDRFSAERPKGSFSTLEIQRTEQGDSAMYLCASSLNWGGTEAFFGQGTRLTVV.

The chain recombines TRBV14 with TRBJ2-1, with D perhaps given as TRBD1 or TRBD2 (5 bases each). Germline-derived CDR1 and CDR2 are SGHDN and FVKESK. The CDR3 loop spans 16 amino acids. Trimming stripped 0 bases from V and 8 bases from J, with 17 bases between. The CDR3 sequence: CASSQESGRDLYEQFF. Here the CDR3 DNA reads TGTGCCAGCAGCCAAGAGTCTGGCAGGGACCTCTATGAGCAGTTCTTC. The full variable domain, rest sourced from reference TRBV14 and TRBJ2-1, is EAGVTQFPSHSVIEKGQTVTLRCDPISGHDNLYWYRRVMGKEIKFLLHFVKESKQDESGMPNNRFLAERTGGTYSTLKVQPAELEDSGVYFCASSQESGRDLYEQFFGPGTRLTVL.

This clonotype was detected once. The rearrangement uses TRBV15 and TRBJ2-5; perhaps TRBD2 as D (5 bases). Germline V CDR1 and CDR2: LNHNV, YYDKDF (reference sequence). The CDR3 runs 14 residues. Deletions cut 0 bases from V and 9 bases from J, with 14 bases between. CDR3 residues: CATSRDLVTAAQYF. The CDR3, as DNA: TGTGCCACCAGCAGAGACCTGGTTACAGCGGCCCAGTACTTC.

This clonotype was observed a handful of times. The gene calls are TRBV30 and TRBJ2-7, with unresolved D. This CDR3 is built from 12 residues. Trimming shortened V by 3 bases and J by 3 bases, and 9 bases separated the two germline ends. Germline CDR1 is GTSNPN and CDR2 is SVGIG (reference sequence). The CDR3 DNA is TGTGCCTGGAGCAACATCCACTACGAGCAGTACTTC. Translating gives CAWSNIHYEQYF. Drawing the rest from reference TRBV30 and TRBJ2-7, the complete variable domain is SQTIHQWPATLVQPVGSPLSLECTVEGTSNPNLYWYRQAAGRGLQLLFYSVGIGQISSEVPQNLSASRPQDRQFILSSKKLLLSDSGFYLCAWSNIHYEQYFGPGTRLTVT.

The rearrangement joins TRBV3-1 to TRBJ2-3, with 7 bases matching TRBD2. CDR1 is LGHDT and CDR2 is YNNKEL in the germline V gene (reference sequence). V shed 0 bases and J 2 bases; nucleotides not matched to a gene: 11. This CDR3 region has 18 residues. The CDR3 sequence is CASSQDYMGAGNTDTQYF. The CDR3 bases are TGTGCCAGCAGCCAAGATTATATGGGAGCGGGAAACACAGATACGCAGTATTTT.

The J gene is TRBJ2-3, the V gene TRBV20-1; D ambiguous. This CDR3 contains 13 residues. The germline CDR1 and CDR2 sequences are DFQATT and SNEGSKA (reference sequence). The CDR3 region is CSGEESGTDTQYF. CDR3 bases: TGCAGCGGTGAGGAATCGGGCACAGATACGCAGTATTTT.

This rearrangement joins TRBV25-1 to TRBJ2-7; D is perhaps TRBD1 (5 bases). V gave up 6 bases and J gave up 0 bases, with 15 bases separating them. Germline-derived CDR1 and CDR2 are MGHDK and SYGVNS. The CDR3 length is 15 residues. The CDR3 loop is CASSPPRADSYEQYF. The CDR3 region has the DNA TGTGCCAGCAGCCCCCCCAGGGCTGACTCCTACGAGCAGTACTTC.

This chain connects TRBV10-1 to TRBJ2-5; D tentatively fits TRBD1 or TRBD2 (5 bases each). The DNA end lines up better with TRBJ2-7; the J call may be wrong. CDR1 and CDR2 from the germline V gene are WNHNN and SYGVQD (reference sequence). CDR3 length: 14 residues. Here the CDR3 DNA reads TGCGCCAGCAGTTACCGGGACCCTAAGGACGAGCAGTACTTC. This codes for CASSYRDPKDEQYF.

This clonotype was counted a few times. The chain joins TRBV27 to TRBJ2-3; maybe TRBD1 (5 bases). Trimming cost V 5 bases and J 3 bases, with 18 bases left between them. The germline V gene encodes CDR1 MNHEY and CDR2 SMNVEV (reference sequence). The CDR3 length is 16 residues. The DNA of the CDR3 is TGTGCCAGCAGTCCCCAGGGTCCGTGGGGTACAGATACGCAGTATTTT. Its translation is CASSPQGPWGTDTQYF.

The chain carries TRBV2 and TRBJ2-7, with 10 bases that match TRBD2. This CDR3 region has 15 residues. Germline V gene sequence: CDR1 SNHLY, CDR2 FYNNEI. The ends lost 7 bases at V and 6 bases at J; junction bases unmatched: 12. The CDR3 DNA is TGTGCCAGCATCAAAAGCGGGGGGGCATTGGGCGAGCAGTACTTC. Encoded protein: CASIKSGGALGEQYF.

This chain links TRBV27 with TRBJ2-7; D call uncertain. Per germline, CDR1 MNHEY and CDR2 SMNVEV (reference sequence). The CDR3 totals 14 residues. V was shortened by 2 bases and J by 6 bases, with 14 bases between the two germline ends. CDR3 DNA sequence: TGTGCCAGCAGTTTAGCCAGCGTATGGCCCGAGCAGTACTTC. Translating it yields CASSLASVWPEQYF.

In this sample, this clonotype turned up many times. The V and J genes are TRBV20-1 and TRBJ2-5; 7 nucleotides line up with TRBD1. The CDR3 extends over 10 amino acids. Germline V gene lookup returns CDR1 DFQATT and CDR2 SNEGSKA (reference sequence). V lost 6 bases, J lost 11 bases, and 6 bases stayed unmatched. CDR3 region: CSAEDREQYF. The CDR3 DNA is TGCAGTGCGGAAGACAGGGAGCAGTACTTC.

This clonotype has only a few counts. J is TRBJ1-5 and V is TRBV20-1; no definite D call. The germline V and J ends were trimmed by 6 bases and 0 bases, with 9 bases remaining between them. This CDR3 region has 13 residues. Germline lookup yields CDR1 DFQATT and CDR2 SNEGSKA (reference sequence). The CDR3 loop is CSAWQDSNQPQHF. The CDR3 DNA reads TGCAGTGCGTGGCAGGATAGCAATCAGCCCCAGCATTTT.

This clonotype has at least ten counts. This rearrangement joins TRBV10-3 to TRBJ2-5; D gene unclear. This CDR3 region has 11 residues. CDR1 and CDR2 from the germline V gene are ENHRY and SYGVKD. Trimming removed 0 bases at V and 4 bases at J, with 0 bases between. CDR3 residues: CAISESETQYF. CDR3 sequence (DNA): TGTGCCATCAGTGAGTCAGAGACCCAGTACTTC.

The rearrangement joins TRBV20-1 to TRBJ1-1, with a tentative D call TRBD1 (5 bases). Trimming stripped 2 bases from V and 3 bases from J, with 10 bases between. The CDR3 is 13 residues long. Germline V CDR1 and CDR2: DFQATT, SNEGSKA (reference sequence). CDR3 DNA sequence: TGCAGTGCTAGACAGGGAACGTACACTGAAGCTTTCTTT. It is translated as CSARQGTYTEAFF.

In nucleotides, the CDR3 is TGCGCCAGCAGCCGGGGACTAAACAAGGAGACCCAGTACTTC. It translates to CASSRGLNKETQYF. The J gene is TRBJ2-5, the V gene TRBV5-1; TRBD2 matches 7 bases. The CDR3 is 14 residues long. J lost 5 bases, V lost 4 bases, and 8 bases had no gene match. Per germline, CDR1 SGHRS and CDR2 YFSETQ.

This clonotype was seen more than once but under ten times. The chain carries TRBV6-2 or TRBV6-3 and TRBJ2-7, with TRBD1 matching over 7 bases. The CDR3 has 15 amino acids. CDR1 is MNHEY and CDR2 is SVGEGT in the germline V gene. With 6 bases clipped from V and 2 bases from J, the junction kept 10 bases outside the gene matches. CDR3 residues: CASRLGPGQTYEQYF. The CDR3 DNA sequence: TGTGCCAGCAGGCTGGGACCGGGACAGACCTACGAGCAGTACTTC.

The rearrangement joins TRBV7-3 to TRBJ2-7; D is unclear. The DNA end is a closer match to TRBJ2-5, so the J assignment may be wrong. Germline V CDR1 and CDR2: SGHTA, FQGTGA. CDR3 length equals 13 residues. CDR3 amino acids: CAGAPLPSQTQYF. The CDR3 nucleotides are TGTGCCGGCGCCCCCCTCCCTTCTCAGACCCAGTACTTC.

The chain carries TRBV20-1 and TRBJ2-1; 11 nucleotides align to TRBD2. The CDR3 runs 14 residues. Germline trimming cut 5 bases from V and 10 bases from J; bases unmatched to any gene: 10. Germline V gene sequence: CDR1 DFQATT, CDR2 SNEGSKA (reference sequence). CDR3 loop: CSAFSGGAKVEQFF. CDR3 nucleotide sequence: TGCAGTGCTTTTAGCGGGGGGGCAAAAGTCGAGCAGTTCTTC.

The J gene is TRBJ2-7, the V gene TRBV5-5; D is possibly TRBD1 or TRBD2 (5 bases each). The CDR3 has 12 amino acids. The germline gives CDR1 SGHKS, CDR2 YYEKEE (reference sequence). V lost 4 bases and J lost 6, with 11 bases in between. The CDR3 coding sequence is TGTGCCAGCAGCCTCGGGGCAATCGAGCAGTACTTC. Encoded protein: CASSLGAIEQYF.

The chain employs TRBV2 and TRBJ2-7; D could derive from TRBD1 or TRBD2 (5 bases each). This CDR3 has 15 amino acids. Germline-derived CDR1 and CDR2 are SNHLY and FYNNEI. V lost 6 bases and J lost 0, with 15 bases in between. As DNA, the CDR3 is TGTGCCAGCAGCGGGGCCAGGACTTACTCCTACGAGCAGTACTTC. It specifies CASSGARTYSYEQYF.